The following is a TCR beta chain sequence with its context. The data are from a study of blood T cell repertoires in COVID-19. The overall study: Samples came from the United States, Italy and Spain, spanning acute and convalescent COVID-19.

The CDR3 length is 17 residues. V was shortened by 5 bases and J by 1 base, with 20 bases between the two germline ends. CDR1 and CDR2 from the germline V gene are SGHVS and FNYEAQ. In the source study's methods: Nucleated cell number was recorded as an estimate derived from reference gene primer amplification. The table came from immunoSEQ multiplex PCR; TCRdb's copy has only in-frame clones and leaves some out. V, J and clone size are taken as reported in that table, and D and trimming were inferred from the DNA itself. The sample has hundreds of thousands of clones; roughly 90% are singletons. The V gene is TRBV7-6, the J gene TRBJ2-5; unclear D gene. Sequencing input: peripheral blood. The TCR originated in a young man with active or convalescent COVID-19. The CDR3 sequence: CASSGTGSITPQETQYF. The CDR3 region has the DNA TGTGCCAGCAGCGGAACCGGGTCTATCACGCCCCAAGAGACCCAGTACTTC.